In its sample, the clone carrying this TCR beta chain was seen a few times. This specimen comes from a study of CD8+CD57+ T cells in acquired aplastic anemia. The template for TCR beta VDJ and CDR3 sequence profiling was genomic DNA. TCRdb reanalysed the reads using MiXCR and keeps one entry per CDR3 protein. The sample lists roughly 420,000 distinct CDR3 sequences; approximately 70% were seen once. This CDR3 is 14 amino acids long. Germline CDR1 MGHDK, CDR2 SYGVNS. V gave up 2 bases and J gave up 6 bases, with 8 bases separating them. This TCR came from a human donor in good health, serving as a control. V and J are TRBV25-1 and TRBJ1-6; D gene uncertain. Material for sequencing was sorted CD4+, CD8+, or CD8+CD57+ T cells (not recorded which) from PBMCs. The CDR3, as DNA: TGTGCCAGCAGTGAAGGGCGGAGTAATTCACCCCTCCACTTT. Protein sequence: CASSEGRSNSPLHF.